The 30 T cell receptor beta chains below all came from one sample that was sequenced in a study. In TCRdb, the 5' RACE reads were re-called with MiXCR into one record per CDR3 protein. The sample contains tens of thousands of distinct CDR3 sequences, 28% of which appear only once. The sample consisted of naive CD4+ T cells sorted from blood. Subset given: naive CD4+ T cells, CD4+CD45RA+CD25-. These receptor sequences come from a female donor with breast cancer.

Of note for this clonotype: A junction boundary mismatches the germline segment, possibly from a read error. This chain uses TRBV30 with TRBJ2-7, with D uncertain. There are 13 residues in the CDR3. Germline V CDR1 and CDR2: GTSNPN, SVGIG (reference sequence). The CDR3 here is CTWAIGFVYEQYF. CDR3 coding DNA: TGTACCTGGGCGATCGGATTCGTTTACGAGCAGTACTTC.

The gene calls are TRBV7-2 and TRBJ1-3, with D unclear. Trimming stripped 7 bases from V and 4 bases from J, with 8 bases between. The CDR3 totals 12 residues. Germline V gene sequence: CDR1 SGHTA, CDR2 FQGNSA. The CDR3 nucleotides are TGTGCCAGCATCCACACAGGAAACACCATATATTTT. This gives the protein CASIHTGNTIYF.

This chain links TRBV4-1 with TRBJ2-3, with D unresolved. The germline CDR1 and CDR2 sequences are MGHRA and YSYEKL. Trimming removed 0 bases at V and 3 bases at J, with 7 bases between. The length of the CDR3 is 14 residues. The CDR3 spells CASSQDDRTDTQYF. The DNA of the CDR3 is TGCGCCAGCAGCCAAGATGACCGGACAGATACGCAGTATTTT.

This clonotype was counted only a few times. CDR3 DNA sequence: TGTGCCAGCAGCTTAGCCTCCGTTAACACTGAAGCTTTCTTT. It specifies CASSLASVNTEAFF. The chain joins TRBV7-9 to TRBJ1-1; D ambiguous. Per germline, CDR1 SEHNR and CDR2 FQNEAQ (reference sequence). The CDR3 loop spans 14 amino acids. V shed 0 bases and J shed 2 bases, with 7 bases lying between them.

The chain recombines TRBV5-1 with TRBJ1-1, with TRBD1 as a possible D gene (6 bases). The CDR3 sequence is 12 residues long. V was cut by 0 bases and J by 10 bases, with 10 bases left in between. CDR1 is SGHRS and CDR2 is YFSETQ in the germline V gene. Written as DNA, the CDR3 is TGCGCCAGCAGCTTGGGGAGGGGGACAGCTTTCTTT. Translating gives CASSLGRGTAFF.

The rearrangement joins TRBV6-2 or TRBV6-3 to TRBJ1-1; D perhaps matches TRBD1 (5 bases). Trimming took off 8 bases at V and 5 bases at J, with 18 bases between the two ends. This CDR3 spans 14 amino acids. Germline V lookup: CDR1 MNHEY, CDR2 SVGEGT. CDR3 amino acids: CASRTGGEWTEAFF. The CDR3 nucleotides are TGTGCCAGCCGAACCGGGGGGGAGTGGACTGAAGCTTTCTTT.

At least ten counts were recorded for this clonotype. The rearrangement links TRBV27 to TRBJ1-5; no firm D call. Germline V gene data show CDR1 as MNHEY and CDR2 as SMNVEV (reference sequence). The length of the CDR3 is 12 residues. Deletions cut 8 bases from V and 7 bases from J, with 12 bases between. The CDR3 here is CASQRDPQPQHF. In DNA form, the CDR3 reads TGTGCCAGCCAGAGGGATCCCCAGCCCCAGCATTTT.

This clonotype came up a few times. V and J are TRBV9 and TRBJ2-6; 9 bases map to TRBD2. Per germline, CDR1 SGDLS and CDR2 YYNGEE. The trim removed 4 bases at V and 4 bases at J, leaving 3 bases unmatched. CDR3 length equals 15 residues. The CDR3 DNA reads TGTGCCAGCAGCCTAGCGGGGCAAGGGGCCAACGTCCTGACTTTC. This translates into CASSLAGQGANVLTF.

The table lists this clonotype with a few counts. The J gene is TRBJ2-3, the V gene TRBV4-1; either TRBD1 or TRBD2 may fit D (6 bases each). V was trimmed by 0 bases and J by 4 bases, leaving 14 bases between them. The CDR3 consists of 16 residues. From germline, CDR1 is MGHRA and CDR2 YSYEKL. The DNA for the CDR3 is TGCGCCAGCAGCCAAGAAGGGGGGACTCAGGCAGATACGCAGTATTTT. Protein: CASSQEGGTQADTQYF.

Only a few counts were recorded for this clonotype. The chain combines TRBV5-1 with TRBJ2-3; a possible D gene is TRBD2 (5 bases). This CDR3 is built from 15 residues. V lost 0 bases to trimming and J lost 2 bases, with 10 bases between them. In germline, CDR1 is SGHRS, CDR2 YFSETQ. Here the CDR3 reads CASSLVGGFTDTQYF. In DNA, the CDR3 is TGCGCCAGCAGCTTGGTCGGCGGGTTCACAGATACGCAGTATTTT. Full variable domain (missing parts from reference TRBV5-1 and TRBJ2-3): KAGVTQTPRYLIKTRGQQVTLSCSPISGHRSVSWYQQTPGQGLQFLFEYFSETQRNKGNFPGRFSGRQFSNSRSEMNVSTLELGDSALYLCASSLVGGFTDTQYFGPGTRLTVL.

This rearrangement joins TRBV20-1 to TRBJ1-2; no clear D. V lost 6 bases to trimming and J lost 3 bases, with 20 bases between them. This CDR3 has 15 residues. Germline V gene data show CDR1 as DFQATT and CDR2 as SNEGSKA (reference sequence). The chain's CDR3 is CSALPLAVDDYGYTF. CDR3 coding DNA: TGCAGTGCCCTCCCACTAGCGGTGGATGACTATGGCTACACCTTC.

The chain combines TRBV7-2 with TRBJ2-1, with TRBD1 as a possible D gene (5 bases). V shed 7 bases and J shed 7 bases, with 17 bases lying between them. Germline loops: CDR1 SGHTA, CDR2 FQGNSA. The CDR3 contains 14 residues. The CDR3: CASIIARTINEQFF. In nucleotides, the CDR3 is TGTGCCAGCATCATTGCCCGGACAATAAATGAGCAGTTCTTC.

The chain combines TRBV7-6 with TRBJ2-3; 12 bases match TRBD1. This CDR3 has 15 residues. CDR1 and CDR2 from the germline V gene are SGHVS and FNYEAQ. The V gene end was trimmed by 5 bases and the J gene end by 7 bases; junction bases not matched to a gene: 7. DNA for the CDR3: TGTGCCAGCAGCCCCGGGACAGGGGGCGCGAATACGCAGTATTTT. It specifies CASSPGTGGANTQYF.

As to this clonotype: A single base separates this from a much larger clone, so it may be a read error. V and J are TRBV10-2 and TRBJ2-3; the match to TRBD2 covers 9 bases. Per germline, CDR1 WSHSY and CDR2 SAAADI. The CDR3 extends over 13 amino acids. CDR3 amino acids: CAALAGGSDAQYF. CDR3 in DNA: TGCGCCGCACTAGCGGGCGGTTCAGATGCGCAGTATTTT.

V gene TRBV30 combines with J gene TRBJ1-1; D is unresolved. Germline-derived CDR1 and CDR2 are GTSNPN and SVGIG (reference sequence). V was clipped by 0 bases and J by 1 base, with 6 bases between them. CDR3 length: 13 residues. CDR3 coding DNA: TGTGCCTGGAGTGTTCGGGGGAACACTGAAGCTTTCTTT. Protein: CAWSVRGNTEAFF.

This clonotype has just a few counts. The rearrangement uses TRBV7-3 and TRBJ2-5; D may be TRBD1 (6 bases). The germline V and J ends were trimmed by 1 base and 1 base, with 13 bases remaining between them. CDR3 length: 16 amino acids. Germline V lookup: CDR1 SGHTA, CDR2 FQGTGA. The CDR3 coding sequence is TGTGCCAGCAGCTTAATGCCCAGACAGGTCCAAGAGACCCAGTACTTC. Its translation: CASSLMPRQVQETQYF.

This clonotype turned up a few times. The chain combines TRBV5-1 with TRBJ1-1, with TRBD1 identical over 8 bases. CDR3 length: 15 residues. CDR1 SGHRS and CDR2 YFSETQ come from the germline V gene. The junction had 8 bases not matched to a gene; V was cut back by 4 bases and J by 3 bases. CDR3 DNA: TGCGCCAGCAGCACAAACGGACAGGGAGACACTGAAGCTTTCTTT. It codes for CASSTNGQGDTEAFF.

V is TRBV15 and J is TRBJ2-3; TRBD1 matches 9 bases. Looked up from germline, CDR1 is LNHNV and CDR2 is YYDKDF (reference sequence). Unmatched junction bases numbered 6, after V lost 3 bases and J lost 2 bases. The CDR3 consists of 16 residues. The CDR3 DNA follows: TGTGCCACCAGCAGGGACAGGGGTTTATTCACAGATACGCAGTATTTT. Translation gives CATSRDRGLFTDTQYF.

This rearrangement joins TRBV20-1 to TRBJ2-7, with D perhaps TRBD1 (6 bases). CDR3 length: 12 residues. V was trimmed by 5 bases and J by 0 bases, leaving 8 bases between them. Germline V lookup: CDR1 DFQATT, CDR2 SNEGSKA (reference sequence). The CDR3 region has the DNA TGCAGTGCTCCGGACAGCTCCTACGAGCAGTACTTC. It specifies CSAPDSSYEQYF.

This clonotype was seen a few times. The chain combines TRBV5-1 with TRBJ2-7, with D tentatively TRBD1 (5 bases). The CDR3 sequence is 19 residues long. The germline V gene has CDR1 SGHRS and CDR2 YFSETQ. Trimming removed 0 bases at V and 5 bases at J, with 27 bases between. CDR3 coding DNA: TGCGCCAGCAGCTTGGGGGGCTGGATGGGCAGACCCAAAGACGACGAGCAGTACTTC. Residues: CASSLGGWMGRPKDDEQYF.

The chain uses TRBV7-8 and TRBJ2-3, with 11 bases that match TRBD2. The CDR3 has 18 amino acids. The V and J ends lost 2 bases and 3 bases, in that order; junction bases with no gene match: 10. Germline assignment: CDR1 SGHVS and CDR2 FQNEAQ. The DNA of the CDR3 is TGTGCCAGCAGCTTATATTTCGGTAGCGGGAGGGCGACAGATACGCAGTATTTT. Residues: CASSLYFGSGRATDTQYF. Full variable domain (rest looked up from reference TRBV7-8 and TRBJ2-3): GAGVSQSPRYKVAKRGQDVALRCDPISGHVSLFWYQQALGQGPEFLTYFQNEAQLDKSGLPSDRFFAERPEGSVSTLKIQRTQQEDSAVYLCASSLYFGSGRATDTQYFGPGTRLTVL.

This clonotype came up a few times. The gene calls are TRBV9 and TRBJ2-1; D is undetermined. Trimming removed 6 bases from V and 9 bases from J, with 13 bases in between. This CDR3 region has 12 residues. The germline CDR1 and CDR2 sequences are SGDLS and YYNGEE. CDR3 in amino acids: CASTSGWGEQFF. CDR3 in DNA: TGTGCCAGCACCTCGGGCTGGGGTGAGCAGTTCTTC.

In this sample, this clonotype turned up a few times. The J gene is TRBJ1-1, the V gene TRBV20-1; D is unresolved. This CDR3 is built from 12 residues. Germline lookup yields CDR1 DFQATT and CDR2 SNEGSKA (reference sequence). V was shortened by 0 bases and J by 8 bases, with 10 bases between the two germline ends. The CDR3 DNA reads as TGCAGTGCTAGAGATACTGGGATGGAAGCTTTCTTT. The encoded protein is CSARDTGMEAFF.

This clonotype appeared once. At one of its ends the junction is not consistent with the germline gene, which may arise from a read error. This rearrangement joins TRBV6-5 to TRBJ1-1; D remains unclear. The CDR3 has 15 residues. CDR1 MNHEY and CDR2 SVGAGI come from the germline V gene. CDR3 protein: CASSHSVNWAGEAFF. CDR3 bases: TGTGCCAGCAGTCACTCGGTTAATTGGGCAGGCGAAGCTTTCTTT.

In its sample, this clonotype was seen many times. The chain couples TRBV15 to TRBJ2-7; possibly TRBD2 for D (6 bases). This CDR3 region has 13 residues. V gave up 1 base and J gave up 7 bases, with 11 bases separating them. Germline CDR1 reads LNHNV; CDR2 reads YYDKDF (reference sequence). Written as DNA, the CDR3 is TGTGCCACCAGCAGAGCCTCGGGAGAGGAGCAGTACTTC. Amino acids: CATSRASGEEQYF.

The chain recombines TRBV5-6 with TRBJ2-1, with D hard to call. CDR1 is SGHDT, CDR2 YYEEEE, per germline. This CDR3 contains 13 residues. Trimming left V 0 bases short and J 8 bases short, with 9 bases between. The CDR3, as DNA: TGTGCCAGCAGCTTGGCCGAACTGGATGAGCAGTTCTTC. Encoded protein: CASSLAELDEQFF.

The J gene is TRBJ2-2, the V gene TRBV20-1; D unresolved. The CDR3 extends over 15 amino acids. Germline V gene lookup returns CDR1 DFQATT and CDR2 SNEGSKA (reference sequence). V lost 1 base, J lost 7 bases, and 16 bases lay in between. Here the CDR3 DNA reads TGCAGTGCTAGAGTTGATAGGGCAAGGAACGGGGAGCTGTTTTTT. It is translated as CSARVDRARNGELFF.

The rearrangement joins TRBV30 to TRBJ2-1, with 10 bases aligning to TRBD2. From germline, CDR1 is GTSNPN and CDR2 SVGIG (reference sequence). J was trimmed by 8 bases and V by 4 bases; bases with no gene match: 14. The CDR3 is made up of 16 amino acids. The CDR3 sequence: CAWTPPGLAERDEQFF. DNA of the CDR3: TGTGCCTGGACCCCCCCTGGACTAGCGGAGAGGGATGAGCAGTTCTTC.

About this clonotype itself: One end of the junction varies from germline; a read error may be responsible. The chain employs TRBV12-3 or TRBV12-4 and TRBJ1-5, with D perhaps TRBD1 (5 bases). The CDR3 runs 15 residues. Here the CDR3 reads CAGSWGRTGGQPQHF. In DNA, the CDR3 is TGTGCCGGCAGTTGGGGGAGGACTGGGGGTCAGCCCCAGCATTTT.

The chain carries TRBV2 and TRBJ2-3; D remains unclear. Germline V gene data show CDR1 as SNHLY and CDR2 as FYNNEI. Trimming left V 2 bases short and J 6 bases short, with 9 bases between. CDR3 size: 13 residues. CDR3 sequence reads: CASSENKLDTQYF. The CDR3 DNA reads TGTGCCAGCAGTGAAAATAAGCTTGATACGCAGTATTTT.